The rows below give T cell receptor beta chains drawn from one sample of a study of identical twins. TCRdb redid the calling of the 5' RACE reads with MiXCR, one entry per CDR3 protein. The sample includes approximately 490,000 distinct CDR3 sequences, about a fifth of them seen just once. The same sample was also studied in work on yellow fever vaccine responses in identical twins.

The material sequenced was CD4+ T cells sorted from blood. The receptors derive from a woman in her late teens or twenties in good health. The CDR3 runs from the conserved cysteine through the conserved F or W. Each record gives: D gene, clone size, J gene, V gene, CDR3 protein, CDR3 DNA. A D gene is named only where the DNA matches it firmly. Part of the rows lack a size; the others show once, few, many or a class for expanded clones.

TRBD1 | - | TRBJ1-6 | TRBV27 | CASSPRDRGNTYNSPLHF | TGTGCCAGCAGTCCTAGGGACAGGGGGAATACCTATAATTCACCCCTCCACTTT
TRBD2 | - | TRBJ2-3 | TRBV14 | CASSRRGGRTDTQYF | TGTGCCAGCAGTCGGCGGGGGGGCCGCACAGATACGCAGTATTTT
TRBD1 | - | TRBJ2-7 | TRBV27 | CASRYADRDYEQYF | TGTGCCAGCAGATACGCGGACAGGGACTACGAGCAGTACTTC
- | few | TRBJ2-7 | TRBV12-3/TRBV12-4 | CASSLEEGLYEQYF | TGTGCCAGCAGTTTAGAGGAGGGGTTGTACGAGCAGTACTTC
- | - | TRBJ1-2 | TRBV27 | CASGEHYTNYGYTF | TGTGCCAGCGGGGAACACTATACTAACTATGGCTACACCTTC
- | - | TRBJ1-2 | TRBV15 | CATSRDRWAGYTF | TGTGCCACCAGCAGAGACAGGTGGGCTGGCTACACCTTC
TRBD1 | few | TRBJ2-2 | TRBV6-1 | CASSSYLQGAGELFF | TGTGCCAGCAGCAGTTACTTACAGGGGGCCGGGGAGCTGTTTTTT
TRBD1 | - | TRBJ2-7 | TRBV6-1 | CASSIGTGGYEQYF | TGTGCCAGCAGTATCGGGACAGGGGGCTACGAGCAGTACTTC
- | - | TRBJ2-7 | TRBV20-1 | CSARGTYYEQYF | TGCAGTGCTAGAGGCACCTACTACGAGCAGTACTTC
- | once | TRBJ2-2 | TRBV12-3/TRBV12-4 | CASSLIRALNTGELFF | TGTGCCAGCAGTTTAATTCGAGCGTTGAACACCGGGGAGCTGTTTTTT
- | - | TRBJ1-5 | TRBV20-1 | CSATYHRGQHF | TGCAGTGCTACCTATCACCGGGGCCAGCATTTT
- | - | TRBJ2-5 | TRBV5-1 | CASSLESQMETQYF | TGCGCCAGCAGCTTAGAGAGCCAGATGGAGACCCAGTACTTC
TRBD2 | few | TRBJ2-3 | TRBV5-1 | CASSPRLAGGGETDTQYF | TGCGCCAGCAGCCCCCGGTTAGCGGGGGGTGGTGAAACAGATACGCAGTATTTT
- | few | TRBJ2-2 | TRBV7-9 | CASNGQKNTGELFF | TGTGCCAGCAACGGACAGAAGAACACCGGGGAGCTGTTTTTT
TRBD1 | - | TRBJ2-3 | TRBV15 | CATRTGHFTDTQYF | TGTGCCACCCGGACAGGACATTTCACAGATACGCAGTATTTT
- | few | TRBJ1-1 | TRBV7-8 | CASSLGGKLNTEAFF | TGTGCCAGCAGCTTAGGTGGGAAGTTGAACACTGAAGCTTTCTTT
TRBD2 | few | TRBJ2-7 | TRBV19 | CASKRTGGDYEQYF | TGTGCCAGTAAACGAACCGGGGGGGACTACGAGCAGTACTTC
- | few | TRBJ2-2 | TRBV7-7 | CASSPRGGTNTGELFF | TGTGCCAGCAGCCCCCGAGGCGGGACGAACACCGGGGAGCTGTTTTTT
TRBD2 | few | TRBJ2-3 | TRBV3-1 | CASSQDHPSGGPDTQYF | TGTGCCAGCAGCCAAGATCACCCTAGCGGGGGGCCAGATACGCAGTATTTT
TRBD2 | few | TRBJ2-2 | TRBV28 | CASSPGLAGIGELFF | TGTGCCAGCAGTCCGGGACTAGCGGGAATCGGGGAGCTGTTTTTT
- | - | TRBJ2-1 | TRBV20-1 | CSARRLPRGGRPYNEQFF | TGCAGTGCTAGAAGACTCCCGAGGGGGGGCAGACCATACAATGAGCAGTTCTTC
- | few | TRBJ1-3 | TRBV10-3 | CAISLQQGSGNTIYF | TGTGCCATCAGCCTTCAACAGGGCTCTGGAAACACCATATATTTT
- | - | TRBJ2-2 | TRBV24-1 | CATRDGGVTGELFF | TGTGCCACTAGGGACGGCGGGGTCACCGGGGAGCTGTTTTTT
- | - | TRBJ1-2 | TRBV3-1 | CASSQRQAIGYTF | TGTGCCAGCAGCCAGAGACAGGCGATAGGCTACACCTTC
- | - | TRBJ1-1 | TRBV2 | CASTQALLTEAFF | TGTGCCAGCACTCAGGCTCTTTTGACTGAAGCTTTCTTT
- | once | TRBJ1-5 | TRBV20-1 | CSASPKGGSLNQPQHF | TGCAGTGCTAGTCCTAAAGGTGGATCCTTAAATCAGCCCCAGCATTTT
- | - | TRBJ2-3 | TRBV9 | CASSPRGGQGGDTQYF | TGTGCCAGCAGCCCTCGGGGAGGGCAGGGGGGAGATACGCAGTATTTT
TRBD2 | - | TRBJ2-7 | TRBV20-1 | CSARVTTSGSSYEQYF | TGCAGTGCTAGAGTCACGACTAGCGGGTCTTCCTACGAGCAGTACTTC
- | few | TRBJ2-1 | TRBV7-2 | CASSLEGTTINEQFF | TGTGCCAGCAGCTTAGAGGGTACCACTATCAATGAGCAGTTCTTC
TRBD1 | few | TRBJ2-7 | TRBV7-6 | CASSLGQTTYEQYF | TGTGCCAGCAGCTTGGGACAGACCACCTACGAGCAGTACTTC
- | - | TRBJ1-3 | TRBV5-1 | CASSSGSPGNTIYF | TGCGCCAGCAGCTCAGGATCGCCCGGCAACACCATATATTTT
TRBD2 | - | TRBJ2-3 | TRBV11-2 | CASSPRPSGGPSTDTQYF | TGTGCCAGCAGCCCCCGGCCTAGCGGGGGGCCTAGCACAGATACGCAGTATTTT
- | - | TRBJ2-3 | TRBV7-9 | CASSPAPVDTQYF | TGTGCCAGCAGCCCCGCCCCAGTAGATACGCAGTATTTT
TRBD1 | few | TRBJ1-2 | TRBV12-3/TRBV12-4 | CASSSDRGLGGYTF | TGTGCCAGCAGTTCCGACAGGGGCTTGGGTGGCTACACCTTC
TRBD1 | - | TRBJ2-1 | TRBV7-2 | CASSLRGRGYNEQFF | TGTGCCAGCAGCTTGAGGGGGCGAGGATACAATGAGCAGTTCTTC
- | few | TRBJ2-1 | TRBV11-3 | CASSIRLVNNEQFF | TGTGCCAGCAGCATAAGACTAGTTAACAATGAGCAGTTCTTC